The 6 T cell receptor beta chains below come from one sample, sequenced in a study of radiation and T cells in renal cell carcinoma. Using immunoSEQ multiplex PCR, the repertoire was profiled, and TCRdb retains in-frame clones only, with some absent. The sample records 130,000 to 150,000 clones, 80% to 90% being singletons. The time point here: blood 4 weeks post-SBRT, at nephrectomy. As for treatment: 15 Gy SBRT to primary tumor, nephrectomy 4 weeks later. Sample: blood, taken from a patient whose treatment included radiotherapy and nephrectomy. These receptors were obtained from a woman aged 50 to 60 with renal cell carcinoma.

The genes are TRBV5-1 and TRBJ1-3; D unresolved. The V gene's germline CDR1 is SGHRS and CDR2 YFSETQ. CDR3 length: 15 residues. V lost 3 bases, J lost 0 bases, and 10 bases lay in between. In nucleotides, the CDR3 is TGCGCCAGCAGCTCCGGTACCGGCTCTGGAAACACCATATATTTT. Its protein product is CASSSGTGSGNTIYF. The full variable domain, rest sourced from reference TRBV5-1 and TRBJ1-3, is KAGVTQTPRYLIKTRGQQVTLSCSPISGHRSVSWYQQTPGQGLQFLFEYFSETQRNKGNFPGRFSGRQFSNSRSEMNVSTLELGDSALYLCASSSGTGSGNTIYFGEGSWLTVV.

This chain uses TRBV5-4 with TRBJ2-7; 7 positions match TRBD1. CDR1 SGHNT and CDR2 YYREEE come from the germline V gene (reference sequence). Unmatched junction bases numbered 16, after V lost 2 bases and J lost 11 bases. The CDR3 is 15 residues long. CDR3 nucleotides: TGTGCCAGCAGCTTCGATGGGGACAGACTTTCGTGGGAGTACTTC. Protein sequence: CASSFDGDRLSWEYF. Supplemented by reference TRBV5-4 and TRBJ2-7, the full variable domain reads ETGVTQSPTHLIKTRGQQVTLRCSSQSGHNTVSWYQQALGQGPQFIFQYYREEENGRGNFPPRFSGLQFPNYSSELNVNALELDDSALYLCASSFDGDRLSWEYFGPGTRLTVT.

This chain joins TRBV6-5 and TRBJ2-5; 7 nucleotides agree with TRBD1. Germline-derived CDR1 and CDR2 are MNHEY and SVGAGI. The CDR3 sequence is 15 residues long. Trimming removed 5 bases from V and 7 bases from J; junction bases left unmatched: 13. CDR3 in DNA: TGTGCCAGCAGTAAGGGGGCAGGCACCTTGGGGACCCAGTACTTC. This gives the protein CASSKGAGTLGTQYF.

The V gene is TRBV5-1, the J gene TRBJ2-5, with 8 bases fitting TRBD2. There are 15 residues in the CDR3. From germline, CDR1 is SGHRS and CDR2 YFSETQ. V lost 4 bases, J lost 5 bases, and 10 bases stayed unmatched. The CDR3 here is CASSTAGTSGETQYF. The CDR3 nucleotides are TGCGCCAGCAGCACCGCCGGGACTAGTGGGGAGACCCAGTACTTC. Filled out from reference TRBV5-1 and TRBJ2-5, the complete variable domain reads KAGVTQTPRYLIKTRGQQVTLSCSPISGHRSVSWYQQTPGQGLQFLFEYFSETQRNKGNFPGRFSGRQFSNSRSEMNVSTLELGDSALYLCASSTAGTSGETQYFGPGTRLLVL.

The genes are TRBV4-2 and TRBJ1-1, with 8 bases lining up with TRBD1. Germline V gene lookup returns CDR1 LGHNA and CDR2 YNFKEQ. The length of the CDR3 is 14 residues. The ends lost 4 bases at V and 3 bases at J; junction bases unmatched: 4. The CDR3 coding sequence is TGTGCCAGCAGCCCGCAGGGGGCGGACACTGAAGCTTTCTTT. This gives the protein CASSPQGADTEAFF.

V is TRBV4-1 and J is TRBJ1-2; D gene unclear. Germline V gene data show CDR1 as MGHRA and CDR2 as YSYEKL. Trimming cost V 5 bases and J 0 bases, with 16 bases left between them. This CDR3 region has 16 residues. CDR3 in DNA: TGCGCCAGCAGCACCTTGGACCGACTCCCTAACTATGGCTACACCTTC. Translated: CASSTLDRLPNYGYTF.